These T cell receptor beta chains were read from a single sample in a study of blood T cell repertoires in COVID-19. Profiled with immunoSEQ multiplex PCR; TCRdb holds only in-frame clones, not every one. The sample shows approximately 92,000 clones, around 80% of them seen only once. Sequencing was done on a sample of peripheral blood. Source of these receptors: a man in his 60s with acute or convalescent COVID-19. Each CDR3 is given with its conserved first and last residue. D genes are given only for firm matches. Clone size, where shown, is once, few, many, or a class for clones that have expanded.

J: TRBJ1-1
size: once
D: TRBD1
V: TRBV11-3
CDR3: CASSFQGAGTEAFF
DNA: TGTGCCAGCAGCTTTCAGGGGGCGGGGACTGAAGCTTTCTTT

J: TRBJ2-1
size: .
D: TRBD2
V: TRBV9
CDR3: CASSVGTSGTHSYNEQFF
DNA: TGTGCCAGCAGCGTAGGGACTAGCGGAACTCACTCCTACAATGAGCAGTTCTTC

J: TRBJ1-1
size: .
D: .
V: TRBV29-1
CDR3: CSVEKRGNTEAFF
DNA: TGCAGCGTTGAGAAAAGAGGAAACACTGAAGCTTTCTTT

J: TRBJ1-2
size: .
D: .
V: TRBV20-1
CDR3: CSASSIQGHYTF
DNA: TGCAGTGCTAGTTCCATACAGGGCCACTACACCTTC

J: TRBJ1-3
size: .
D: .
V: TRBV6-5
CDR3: CASSYSEGSGNTIYF
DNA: TGTGCCAGCAGTTACTCCGAGGGCTCTGGAAACACCATATATTTT

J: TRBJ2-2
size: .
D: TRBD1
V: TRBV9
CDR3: CASSVARTGNTGELFF
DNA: TGTGCCAGCAGCGTAGCTCGGACAGGGAACACCGGGGAGCTGTTTTTT

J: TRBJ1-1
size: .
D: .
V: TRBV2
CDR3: CASTRVTSNTEAFF
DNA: TGTGCCAGCACCAGGGTTACCTCGAACACTGAAGCTTTCTTT

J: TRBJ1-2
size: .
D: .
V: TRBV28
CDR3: CASSLEGGYGYTF
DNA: TGTGCCAGCAGTTTGGAAGGCGGGTATGGCTACACCTTC

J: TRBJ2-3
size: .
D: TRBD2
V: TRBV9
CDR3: CASSVAGSGGARDTQYF
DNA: TGTGCCAGCAGCGTAGCTGGTAGCGGGGGGGCCAGAGATACGCAGTATTTT

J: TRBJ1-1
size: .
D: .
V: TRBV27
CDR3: CASSLGGDTEAFF
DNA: TGTGCCAGCAGTTTGGGGGGGGACACTGAAGCTTTCTTT

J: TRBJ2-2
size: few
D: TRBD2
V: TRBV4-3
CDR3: CASSQEGGVRAGELFF
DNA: TGCGCCAGCAGCCAAGAGGGGGGGGTAAGGGCCGGGGAGCTGTTTTTT

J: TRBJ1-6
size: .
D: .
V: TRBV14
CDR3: CASSHGHGRSPLHF
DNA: TGTGCCAGCAGCCACGGACACGGGAGGTCACCCCTCCACTTT

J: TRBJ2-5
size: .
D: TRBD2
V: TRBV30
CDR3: CALGIAGAAETQYF
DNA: TGTGCCTTGGGTATAGCGGGAGCAGCAGAGACCCAGTACTTC

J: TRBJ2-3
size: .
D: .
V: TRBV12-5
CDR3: CASGLGLSPDTQYF
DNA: TGTGCTAGTGGTTTGGGACTATCCCCGGATACGCAGTATTTT

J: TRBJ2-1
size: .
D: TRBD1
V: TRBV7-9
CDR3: CASSFAWTGSNEQFF
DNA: TGTGCCAGCAGCTTTGCTTGGACAGGGAGCAATGAGCAGTTCTTC

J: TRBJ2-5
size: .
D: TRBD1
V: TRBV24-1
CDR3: CATSNAGTGGGMETQYF
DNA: TGTGCCACCAGTAACGCCGGGACAGGGGGCGGAATGGAGACCCAGTACTTC

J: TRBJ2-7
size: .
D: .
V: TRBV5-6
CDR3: CASSLSGYEQYF
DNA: TGTGCCAGCAGCTTGTCAGGCTACGAGCAGTACTTC

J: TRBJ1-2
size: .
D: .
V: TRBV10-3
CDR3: CAISDMGRVGYTF
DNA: TGTGCCATCAGTGATATGGGGCGCGTTGGCTACACCTTC

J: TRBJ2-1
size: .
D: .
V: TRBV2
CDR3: CASSGQFNEQFF
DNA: TGTGCCAGCAGTGGGCAATTCAATGAGCAGTTCTTC

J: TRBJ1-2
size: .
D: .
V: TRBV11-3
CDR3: CASSLQELYGYTF
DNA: TGTGCCAGCAGCTTACAGGAACTCTATGGCTACACCTTC

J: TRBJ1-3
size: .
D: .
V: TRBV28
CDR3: CASSFGSGNTIYF
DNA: TGTGCCAGCAGTTTCGGCTCTGGAAACACCATATATTTT

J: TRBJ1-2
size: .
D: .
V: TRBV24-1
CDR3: CATSDSGFSYTF
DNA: TGTGCCACCAGTGACTCAGGGTTTAGCTACACCTTC

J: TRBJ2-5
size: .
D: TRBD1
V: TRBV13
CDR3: CASSLAQGAETQYF
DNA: TGTGCCAGCAGCTTAGCACAGGGGGCAGAGACCCAGTACTTC

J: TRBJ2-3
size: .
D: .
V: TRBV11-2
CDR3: CASSLDRVGSTDTQYF
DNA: TGTGCCAGCAGCTTAGATCGTGTTGGCTCCACAGATACGCAGTATTTT